Each of the 12 T cell receptor beta chains below was sequenced from the same sample in a study of immune cell composition in non-small cell lung cancer (dated by TCRdb to 2016 to 2017). Libraries came from the immunoSEQ multiplex PCR assay. TCRdb took this table from immuneACCESS and kept in-frame rearrangements with V and J called. Such tables lack part of the clones; where checked against another copy, unresolved V genes explain under half of the gap, and the rest is unexplained. In this sample the table shows 13,000 to 15,000 clones, roughly 73% of which occur a single time. The ten largest account for more than 13% of the sample. Sequenced sample: lung tumor tissue. These receptors originate from a human donor with non-small cell lung cancer.

As for this clone: Its ends do not fully match the called genes, so a read error is possible. The chain is built from TRBV4-3 and TRBJ1-5; D is uncertain. The CDR3 runs 14 residues. Germline loops: CDR1 LGHNA, CDR2 YSLEER. For the CDR3, the DNA is TGCGCCGGCAGCCAAGACCTGGCCGGGCAGCCCCAGCATTTT. As protein: CAGSQDLAGQPQHF.

The chain recombines TRBV5-1 with TRBJ2-4; 11 bases map to TRBD1. The germline V gene has CDR1 SGHRS and CDR2 YFSETQ. Trimming cost V 4 bases and J 6 bases; bases outside gene matches: 3. The CDR3 has 14 residues. In DNA, the CDR3 is TGCGCCAGCAGCATCGGGACAGGGGGAAACATTCAGTACTTC. Protein product: CASSIGTGGNIQYF.

This chain uses TRBV5-6 with TRBJ1-4; D ambiguous. V lost 1 base, J lost 7 bases, and 2 bases lay in between. Per germline, CDR1 SGHDT and CDR2 YYEEEE. The CDR3 extends over 11 amino acids. This CDR3 is CASSLREKLFF. The CDR3 DNA is TGTGCCAGCAGCTTGCGTGAAAAACTGTTTTTT.

This rearrangement joins TRBV19 to TRBJ2-1; possible D gene TRBD2, 5 bases. Germline V gene sequence: CDR1 LNHDA, CDR2 SQIVND (reference sequence). The CDR3 consists of 15 residues. Trimming took off 2 bases at V and 1 base at J, with 9 bases between the two ends. The DNA of the CDR3 is TGTGCCAGTAGTATATCCGGGAATTCCTACAATGAGCAGTTCTTC. It codes for CASSISGNSYNEQFF.

The CDR3 coding sequence is TGCAGTTACGACAGGGAAAACATTCAGTACTTC. Protein: CSYDRENIQYF. The chain links TRBV20-1 to TRBJ2-4, with 7 bases matching TRBD1. The CDR3 sequence is 11 residues long. V shed 8 bases and J 5 bases; nucleotides not matched to a gene: 3. Germline V gene sequence: CDR1 DFQATT, CDR2 SNEGSKA (reference sequence).

By sample fraction, this clone is medium-sized (0.01 to 0.1%). The rearrangement uses TRBV9 and TRBJ2-1, with D tentatively TRBD2 (5 bases). This CDR3 contains 16 residues. The V end was cut by 0 bases, the J end by 6 bases, with 16 bases between. CDR1 and CDR2 from the germline V gene are SGDLS and YYNGEE. For the CDR3, the DNA is TGTGCCAGCAGCGTAGATGTGGGAGAAGTATCCAATGAGCAGTTCTTC. Its protein product is CASSVDVGEVSNEQFF. Full variable domain (missing parts from reference TRBV9 and TRBJ2-1): DSGVTQTPKHLITATGQRVTLRCSPRSGDLSVYWYQQSLDQGLQFLIQYYNGEERAKGNILERFSAQQFPDLHSELNLSSLELGDSALYFCASSVDVGEVSNEQFFGPGTRLTVL.

This clone appeared once. The genes are TRBV27 and TRBJ2-5, with D hard to call. Germline CDR1 reads MNHEY; CDR2 reads SMNVEV (reference sequence). The CDR3 extends over 13 amino acids. Trimming took off 5 bases at V and 7 bases at J, with 14 bases between the two ends. The CDR3 DNA is TGTGCCAGCAGTGCAACCCGGGTGGCGACCCAGTACTTC. The encoded protein is CASSATRVATQYF.

This clone was detected once. The V gene is TRBV19, the J gene TRBJ2-2, with 13 bases aligning to TRBD2. J lost 5 bases, V lost 8 bases, and 2 bases had no gene match. Per germline, CDR1 LNHDA and CDR2 SQIVND (reference sequence). The CDR3 is 14 amino acids. DNA for the CDR3: TGTGCCAGTCGGACTAGCGGGAGAACCGGGGAGCTGTTTTTT. It codes for CASRTSGRTGELFF.

The V gene is TRBV6-5, the J gene TRBJ1-5, with D unresolved. The CDR3 consists of 13 residues. V lost 5 bases and J lost 2, with 7 bases in between. The germline V gene encodes CDR1 MNHEY and CDR2 SVGAGI. CDR3 amino acids: CASSREGNQPQHF. In DNA, the CDR3 is TGTGCCAGCAGTAGGGAGGGCAATCAGCCCCAGCATTTT.

This rearrangement joins TRBV29-1 to TRBJ2-1, with D maybe TRBD1 (6 bases). The CDR3 totals 14 residues. With 7 bases removed from V and 4 bases from J, the gap between germline ends came to 17 bases. Germline V gene data show CDR1 as SQVTM and CDR2 as ANQGSEA. In DNA form, the CDR3 reads TGCAGCGGCGGCAGGGGAAGCGGATACAATGAGCAGTTCTTC. Amino acids: CSGGRGSGYNEQFF.

The chain couples TRBV6-1 to TRBJ2-5; the match to TRBD2 covers 7 bases. Germline V gives CDR1 MNHNS, CDR2 SASEGT. The junction had 7 bases not matched to a gene; V was cut back by 4 bases and J by 2 bases. This CDR3 is built from 15 residues. CDR3 loop: CASSVSWTRQETQYF. The CDR3 DNA follows: TGTGCCAGCAGTGTTAGTTGGACTAGGCAAGAGACCCAGTACTTC.

This sequence joins TRBV28 and TRBJ1-5; D unresolved. The CDR3 covers 14 residues. Trimming stripped 10 bases from V and 4 bases from J, with 17 bases between. From germline, CDR1 is MDHEN and CDR2 SYDVKM. CDR3 region: CATRRALANQPQHF. As DNA, the CDR3 is TGTGCCACCCGGAGGGCACTAGCAAATCAGCCCCAGCATTTT.